This entry features one T cell receptor (beta chain) sequence. No antigen is known for it. Germline V lookup: CDR1 LNHNV, CDR2 YYDKDF (reference sequence). The V end lost 2 bases, the J end lost 3 bases, and 10 bases lay between the germline ends. The length of the CDR3 is 14 residues. This sample was included in a study of T cell repertoires in cytomegalovirus infection. Study context: From public TCR beta signatures came an indication of both CMV infection and matching HLA type. Study conclusions and caveats: There were HLA-C-restricted CMV-specific TCR beta clonotypes dominating the ex vivo response.

A single record per CDR3 protein comes from TCRdb applying MiXCR to the reads. The sample holds 150,000 to 200,000 distinct CDR3 sequences, 14% seen once. Sequences were obtained from PBMCs. This sequence originates from a human donor in good health (CMV status not recorded). Some clones in this sample may be carry-over from other donors' samples. The chain is built from TRBV15 and TRBJ1-1; no clear D. The CDR3 DNA reads TGTGCCACCAGCAGATCGGTCAGTTACACTGAAGCTTTCTTT. It translates to CATSRSVSYTEAFF. Full variable domain (outside the CDR3, taken from reference TRBV15 and TRBJ1-1): DAMVIQNPRYQVTQFGKPVTLSCSQTLNHNVMYWYQQKSSQAPKLLFHYYDKDFNNEADTPDNFQSRRPNTSFCFLDIRSPGLGDTAMYLCATSRSVSYTEAFFGQGTRLTVV.